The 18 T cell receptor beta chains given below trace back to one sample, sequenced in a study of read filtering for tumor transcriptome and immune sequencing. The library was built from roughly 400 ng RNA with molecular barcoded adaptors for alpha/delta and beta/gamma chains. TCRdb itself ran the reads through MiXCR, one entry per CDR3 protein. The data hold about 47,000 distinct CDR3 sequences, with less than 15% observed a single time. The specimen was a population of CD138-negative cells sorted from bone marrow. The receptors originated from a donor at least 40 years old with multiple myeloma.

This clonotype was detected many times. The CDR3 nucleotides are TGTGCCAGCAGCATCCTAGGGGGCGCAGGGAGGACTGAAGCTTTCTTT. Protein sequence: CASSILGGAGRTEAFF. This sequence joins TRBV7-2 and TRBJ1-1, with TRBD1 matching 7 bases. CDR1 is SGHTA, CDR2 FQGNSA, per germline. V lost 5 bases to trimming and J lost 5 bases; unmatched junction nucleotides: 14. The CDR3 totals 16 residues. The complete variable domain, with remaining parts taken from reference TRBV7-2 and TRBJ1-1, reads GAGVSQSPSNKVTEKGKDVELRCDPISGHTALYWYRQSLGQGLEFLIYFQGNSAPDKSGLPSDRFSAERTGGSVSTLTIQRTQQEDSAVYLCASSILGGAGRTEAFFGQGTRLTVV.

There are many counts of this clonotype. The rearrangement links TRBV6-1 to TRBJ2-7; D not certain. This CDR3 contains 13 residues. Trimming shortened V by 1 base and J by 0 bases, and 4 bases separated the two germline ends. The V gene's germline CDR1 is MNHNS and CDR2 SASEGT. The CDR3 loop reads CASSEDHSYEQYF. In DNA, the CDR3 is TGTGCCAGCAGTGAAGACCACTCCTACGAGCAGTACTTC.

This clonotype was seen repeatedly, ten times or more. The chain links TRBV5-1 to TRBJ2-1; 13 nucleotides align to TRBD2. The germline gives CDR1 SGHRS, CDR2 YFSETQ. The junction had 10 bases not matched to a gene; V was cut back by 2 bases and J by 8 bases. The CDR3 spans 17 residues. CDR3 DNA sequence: TGCGCCAGCAGCTTACTAGCGGGAGGGCCTGAAGGCGATGAGCAGTTCTTC. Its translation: CASSLLAGGPEGDEQFF. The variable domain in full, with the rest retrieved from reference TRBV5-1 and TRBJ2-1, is KAGVTQTPRYLIKTRGQQVTLSCSPISGHRSVSWYQQTPGQGLQFLFEYFSETQRNKGNFPGRFSGRQFSNSRSEMNVSTLELGDSALYLCASSLLAGGPEGDEQFFGPGTRLTVL.

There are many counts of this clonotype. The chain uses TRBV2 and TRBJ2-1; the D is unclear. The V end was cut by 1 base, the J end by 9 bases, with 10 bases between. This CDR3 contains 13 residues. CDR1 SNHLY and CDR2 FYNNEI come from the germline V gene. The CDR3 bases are TGTGCCAGCAGTGAAGTAGAAGGGCGTGAGCAGTTCTTC. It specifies CASSEVEGREQFF.

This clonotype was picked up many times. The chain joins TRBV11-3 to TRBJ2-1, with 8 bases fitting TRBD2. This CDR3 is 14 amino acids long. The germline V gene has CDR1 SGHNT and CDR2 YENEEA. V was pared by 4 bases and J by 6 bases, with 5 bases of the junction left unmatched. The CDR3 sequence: CASSSLGRANEQFF. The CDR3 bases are TGTGCCAGCAGCTCACTCGGGAGGGCCAATGAGCAGTTCTTC.

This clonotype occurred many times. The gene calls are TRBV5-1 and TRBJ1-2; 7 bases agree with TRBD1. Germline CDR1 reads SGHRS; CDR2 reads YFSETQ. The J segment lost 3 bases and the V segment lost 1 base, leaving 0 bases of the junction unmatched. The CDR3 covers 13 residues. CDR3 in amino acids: CASSLTGDYGYTF. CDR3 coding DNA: TGCGCCAGCAGCTTGACAGGGGACTATGGCTACACCTTC.

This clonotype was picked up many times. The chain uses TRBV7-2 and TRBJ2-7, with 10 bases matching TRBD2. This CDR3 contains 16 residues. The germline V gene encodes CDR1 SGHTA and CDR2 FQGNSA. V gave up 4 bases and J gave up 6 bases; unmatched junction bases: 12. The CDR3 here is CASSSSRGLAGVEQYF. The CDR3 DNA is TGTGCCAGCAGCTCCTCCAGGGGGCTAGCGGGAGTCGAGCAGTACTTC.

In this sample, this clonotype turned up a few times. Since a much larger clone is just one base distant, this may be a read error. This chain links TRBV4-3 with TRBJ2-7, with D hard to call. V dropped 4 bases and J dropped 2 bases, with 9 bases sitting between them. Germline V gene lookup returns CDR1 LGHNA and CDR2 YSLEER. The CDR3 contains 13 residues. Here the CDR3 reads CASSRAIAYEQYF. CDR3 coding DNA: TGCGCCAGCAGCCGAGCCATTGCCTACGAGCAGTACTTC.

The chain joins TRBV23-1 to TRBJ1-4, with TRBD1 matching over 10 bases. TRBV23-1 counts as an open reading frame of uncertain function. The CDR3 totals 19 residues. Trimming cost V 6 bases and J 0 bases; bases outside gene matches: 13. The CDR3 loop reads CASRVKDRGRIATNEKLFF. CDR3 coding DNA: TGCGCCAGCAGAGTGAAAGACAGGGGGCGAATTGCAACTAATGAAAAACTGTTTTTT.

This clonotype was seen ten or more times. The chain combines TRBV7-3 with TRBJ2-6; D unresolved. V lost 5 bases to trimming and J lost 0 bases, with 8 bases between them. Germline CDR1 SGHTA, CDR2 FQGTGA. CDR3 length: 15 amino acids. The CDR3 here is CASSVGNSGANVLTF. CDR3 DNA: TGTGCCAGCAGCGTGGGGAACTCTGGGGCCAACGTCCTGACTTTC.

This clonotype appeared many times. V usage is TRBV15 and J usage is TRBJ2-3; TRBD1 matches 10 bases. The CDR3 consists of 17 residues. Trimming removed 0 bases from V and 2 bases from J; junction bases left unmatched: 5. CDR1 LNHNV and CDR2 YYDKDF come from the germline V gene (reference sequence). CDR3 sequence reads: CATSRDLGQGDTDTQYF. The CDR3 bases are TGTGCCACCAGCAGAGATTTAGGACAGGGGGACACAGATACGCAGTATTTT.

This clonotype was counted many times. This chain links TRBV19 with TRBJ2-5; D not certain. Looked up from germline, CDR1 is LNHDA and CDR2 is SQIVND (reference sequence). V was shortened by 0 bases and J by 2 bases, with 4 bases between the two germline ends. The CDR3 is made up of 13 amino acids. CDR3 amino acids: CASSIDFQETQYF. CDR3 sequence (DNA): TGTGCCAGTAGTATAGATTTTCAAGAGACCCAGTACTTC.

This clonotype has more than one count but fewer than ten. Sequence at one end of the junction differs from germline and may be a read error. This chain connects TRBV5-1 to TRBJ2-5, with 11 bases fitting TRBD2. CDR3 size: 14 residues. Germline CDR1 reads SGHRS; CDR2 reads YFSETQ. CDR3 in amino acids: CASSSTSGTETKYF. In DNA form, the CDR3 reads TGCGCCAGCAGCTCGACTAGCGGGACAGAGACCAAGTACTTC.

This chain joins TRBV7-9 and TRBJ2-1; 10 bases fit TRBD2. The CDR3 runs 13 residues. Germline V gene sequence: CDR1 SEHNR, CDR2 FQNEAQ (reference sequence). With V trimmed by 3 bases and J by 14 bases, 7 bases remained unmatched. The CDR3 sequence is CASSFIAGGYEFF. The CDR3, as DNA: TGTGCCAGCAGCTTTATAGCGGGAGGCTACGAGTTCTTC.

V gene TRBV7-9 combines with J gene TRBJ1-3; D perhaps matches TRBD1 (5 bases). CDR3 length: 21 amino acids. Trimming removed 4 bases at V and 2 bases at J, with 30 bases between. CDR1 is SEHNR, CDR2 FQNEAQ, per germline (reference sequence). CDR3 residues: CASSYSWGSTGTSGPGNTIYF. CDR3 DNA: TGTGCCAGCAGCTATAGCTGGGGGAGCACCGGGACCTCCGGACCTGGAAACACCATATATTTT.

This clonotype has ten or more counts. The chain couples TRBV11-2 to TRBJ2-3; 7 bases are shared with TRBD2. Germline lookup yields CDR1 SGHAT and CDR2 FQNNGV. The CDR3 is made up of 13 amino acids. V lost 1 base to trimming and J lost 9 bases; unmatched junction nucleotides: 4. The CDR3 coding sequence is TGTGCCAGCAGCTTAGCGGGGGAGGGCACGCAGTATTTT. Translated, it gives CASSLAGEGTQYF.

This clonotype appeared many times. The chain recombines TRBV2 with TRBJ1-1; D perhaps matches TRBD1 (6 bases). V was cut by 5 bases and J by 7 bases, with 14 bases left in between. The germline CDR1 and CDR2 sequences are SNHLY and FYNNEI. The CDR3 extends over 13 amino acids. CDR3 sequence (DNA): TGTGCCAGCAGTCTACAGGGCGGGAATGAAGCTTTCTTT. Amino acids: CASSLQGGNEAFF.

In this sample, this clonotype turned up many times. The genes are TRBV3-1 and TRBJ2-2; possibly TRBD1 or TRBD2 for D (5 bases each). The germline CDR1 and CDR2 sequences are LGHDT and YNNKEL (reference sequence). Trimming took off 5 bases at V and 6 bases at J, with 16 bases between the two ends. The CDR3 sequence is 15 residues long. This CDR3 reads CASSYPGTSAGELFF. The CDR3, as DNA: TGTGCCAGCAGCTACCCGGGGACCTCGGCCGGGGAGCTGTTTTTT.